Given below is one T cell receptor beta chain in context. Antigen specificity is unknown. Donors had nominal health at sampling but likely had unrecorded immune exposures. The length of the CDR3 is 16 residues. CDR1 LNHNV and CDR2 YYDKDF come from the germline V gene (reference sequence). Trimming cost V 1 base and J 0 bases; bases outside gene matches: 6. The PCR made use of 60 Vbeta and 13 Jbeta primers. Libraries were prepared by immunoSEQ multiplex PCR; TCRdb keeps only in-frame clonotypes and omits some of them. This repertoire shows about 140,000 clones, around 75% found once; its top ten account for over 3%. This record belongs to a study of cytomegalovirus exposure and HLA in healthy donors. Overall study context: T cells numbering some 170 million yielded more than 95 million unique TCR beta sequences in an earlier analysis. Findings and limits, study-wide: Earlier analysis found most TCR beta V segments productive about 90% or about 30% of the time. TCR beta chain V- and J-gene trimming was linked, in a later analysis, to a missense variant in DCLRE1C.

Sample: PBMCs. The sequence was obtained from a middle-aged man in good health and CMV-seronegative. The rearrangement joins TRBV15 to TRBJ2-7; 7 bases agree with TRBD2. Here the CDR3 reads CATSRAGGYSSYEQYF. CDR3 nucleotide sequence: TGTGCCACCAGCAGAGCGGGGGGATACAGCTCCTACGAGCAGTACTTC.